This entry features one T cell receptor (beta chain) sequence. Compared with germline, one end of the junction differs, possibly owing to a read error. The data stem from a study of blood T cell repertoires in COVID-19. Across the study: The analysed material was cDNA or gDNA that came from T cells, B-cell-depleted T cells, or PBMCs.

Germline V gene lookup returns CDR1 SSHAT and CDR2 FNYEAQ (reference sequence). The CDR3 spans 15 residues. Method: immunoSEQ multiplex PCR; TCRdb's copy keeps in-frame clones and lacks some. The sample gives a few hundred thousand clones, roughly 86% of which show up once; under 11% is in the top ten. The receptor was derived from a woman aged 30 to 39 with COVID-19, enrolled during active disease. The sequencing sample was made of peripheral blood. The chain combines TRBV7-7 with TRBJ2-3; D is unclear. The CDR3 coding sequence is TGTGCTAGCAGCGAATCCCCCGCGCGCACAGATACGCAGTATTTT. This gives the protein CASSESPARTDTQYF.